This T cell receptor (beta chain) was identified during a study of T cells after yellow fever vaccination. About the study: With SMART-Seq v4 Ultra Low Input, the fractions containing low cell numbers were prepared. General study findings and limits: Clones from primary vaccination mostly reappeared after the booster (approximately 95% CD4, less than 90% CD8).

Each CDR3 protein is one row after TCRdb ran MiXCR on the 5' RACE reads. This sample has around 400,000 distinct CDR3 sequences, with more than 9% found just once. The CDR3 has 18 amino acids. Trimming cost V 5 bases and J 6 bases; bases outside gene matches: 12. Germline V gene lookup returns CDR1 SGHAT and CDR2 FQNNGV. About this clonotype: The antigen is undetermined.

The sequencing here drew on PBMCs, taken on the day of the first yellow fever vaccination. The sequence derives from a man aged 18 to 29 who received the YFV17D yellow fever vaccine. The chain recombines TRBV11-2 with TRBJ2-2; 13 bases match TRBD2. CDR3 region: CASSLFGTSGAESGELFF. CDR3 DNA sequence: TGTGCCAGCAGCCTATTCGGGACTAGCGGGGCCGAATCCGGGGAGCTGTTTTTT. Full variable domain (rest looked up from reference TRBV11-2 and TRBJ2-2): EAGVAQSPRYKIIEKRQSVAFWCNPISGHATLYWYQQILGQGPKLLIQFQNNGVVDDSQLPKDRFSAERLKGVDSTLKIQPAKLEDSAVYLCASSLFGTSGAESGELFFGEGSRLTVL.